A single sample is the source of the 19 T cell receptor beta chains below, sequenced in a study of T cell responses to AZD1222 COVID-19 vaccine. Sequenced by immunoSEQ multiplex PCR; TCRdb stores in-frame clones only, minus some. In the table there are about 120,000 clones, 88% of which are singletons. This material consisted of peripheral blood, taken 28 days after the second AZD1222 dose. These receptors came from an adult who received the AZD1222 COVID-19 vaccine.

V usage is TRBV7-2 and J usage is TRBJ2-3; D not certain. Germline CDR1 is SGHTA and CDR2 is FQGNSA. V lost 4 bases, J lost 7 bases, and 21 bases lay in between. This CDR3 has 16 amino acids. The DNA of the CDR3 is TGTGCCAGCAGCTCTCAGCCGCTTAGTTCGGGTAATACGCAGTATTTT. This translates into CASSSQPLSSGNTQYF.

The chain recombines TRBV5-5 with TRBJ1-3; TRBD1 matches at 10 bases. The trim removed 4 bases at V and 2 bases at J, leaving 3 bases unmatched. Germline CDR1 and CDR2: SGHKS and YYEKEE (reference sequence). The CDR3 sequence is 15 residues long. CDR3 amino acids: CASSHGTGAGNTIYF. CDR3 coding DNA: TGTGCCAGCAGCCACGGGACAGGGGCTGGAAACACCATATATTTT. The whole variable domain, remainder taken from reference TRBV5-5 and TRBJ1-3, is DAGVTQSPTHLIKTRGQQVTLRCSPISGHKSVSWYQQVLGQGPQFIFQYYEKEERGRGNFPDRFSARQFPNYSSELNVNALLLGDSALYLCASSHGTGAGNTIYFGEGSWLTVV.

The rearrangement joins TRBV21-1 to TRBJ1-6; TRBD1, as called in the table, went unchecked against the DNA. TRBV21-1 is flagged as a pseudogene. The CDR3 length is 19 residues. The CDR3 bases are TGTGCCAGCAGCCACCCCGGGACAGGGAGGGTAAGGCCCAATTCACCCCTCCACTTT. Translating gives CASSHPGTGRVRPNSPLHF.

As DNA, the CDR3 is TGTGCCAGTAGTAGGAGTTCCTGGGATCAGCCCCAGCATTTT. Translation gives CASSRSSWDQPQHF. This chain links TRBV19 with TRBJ1-5; D call uncertain. Trimming took off 4 bases at V and 5 bases at J, with 12 bases between the two ends. The CDR3 extends over 14 amino acids. Germline V gives CDR1 LNHDA, CDR2 SQIVND (reference sequence).

The rearrangement uses TRBV7-9 and TRBJ1-4; possible D gene TRBD1, 5 bases. Germline V gives CDR1 SEHNR, CDR2 FQNEAQ (reference sequence). V gave up 4 bases and J gave up 3 bases, with 15 bases separating them. CDR3 size: 16 residues. As DNA, the CDR3 is TGTGCCAGCAGCTCCATGGGGGGACGGGCTAATGAAAAACTGTTTTTT. This sequence encodes CASSSMGGRANEKLFF. Complete variable domain (other parts from reference TRBV7-9 and TRBJ1-4): DTGVSQNPRHKITKRGQNVTFRCDPISEHNRLYWYRQTLGQGPEFLTYFQNEAQLEKSRLLSDRFSAERPKGSFSTLEIQRTEQGDSAMYLCASSSMGGRANEKLFFGSGTQLSVL.

The chain has TRBV12-3 or TRBV12-4 and TRBJ2-1; D is possibly TRBD1 (5 bases). Trimming removed 8 bases from V and 3 bases from J, with 8 bases in between. CDR3 length: 12 residues. CDR3 sequence reads: CASQGDYNEQFF. In DNA form, the CDR3 reads TGTGCCAGCCAGGGCGACTACAATGAGCAGTTCTTC.

The chain uses TRBV5-1 and TRBJ2-3, with TRBD2 identical over 13 bases. Germline lookup yields CDR1 SGHRS and CDR2 YFSETQ. The CDR3 is 14 amino acids. The J segment lost 11 bases and the V segment lost 0 bases, leaving 3 bases of the junction unmatched. The CDR3 sequence: CASSLGTSGSGQYF. CDR3 sequence (DNA): TGCGCCAGCAGCTTGGGGACTAGCGGGAGTGGGCAGTATTTT.

The V gene is TRBV11-3, the J gene TRBJ1-1; D remains ambiguous. V lost 1 base and J lost 3, with 6 bases in between. Germline CDR1 is SGHNT and CDR2 is YENEEA. The CDR3 extends over 13 amino acids. The CDR3 is CASSLGRYTEAFF. The CDR3, as DNA: TGTGCCAGCAGCTTAGGTCGGTACACTGAAGCTTTCTTT.

V usage is TRBV24-1 and J usage is TRBJ1-2; TRBD1 matches at 8 bases. Germline V gene lookup returns CDR1 KGHDR and CDR2 SFDVKD. Germline trimming cut 4 bases from V and 6 bases from J; bases unmatched to any gene: 6. This CDR3 spans 14 amino acids. The CDR3 bases are TGTGCCACCAGTGACCCGGACAGGGCAGATGGCTACACCTTC. Translated: CATSDPDRADGYTF.

The chain links TRBV7-3 to TRBJ2-5; D possibly uses TRBD1 or TRBD2 (5 bases each). CDR3 length: 14 amino acids. The germline V gene has CDR1 SGHTA and CDR2 FQGTGA. V lost 4 bases and J lost 1, with 10 bases in between. The CDR3: CASSSPGTQETQYF. For the CDR3, the DNA is TGTGCCAGCAGCTCCCCCGGGACCCAAGAGACCCAGTACTTC.

Notes on this clone: Different DNA sequences within this sample yield the same CDR3. The chain carries TRBV5-6 and TRBJ2-7; D remains unclear. The CDR3 extends over 12 amino acids. Trimming removed 0 bases at V and 3 bases at J, with 4 bases between. Germline loops: CDR1 SGHDT, CDR2 YYEEEE. The CDR3 loop is CASSLVSYEQYF. The CDR3 nucleotides are TGTGCCAGCAGCTTGGTCAGCTACGAGCAGTACTTC.

This chain links TRBV19 with TRBJ1-2; D unresolved. Trimming cost V 3 bases and J 0 bases, with 11 bases left between them. The CDR3 loop spans 15 amino acids. CDR1 and CDR2 (germline): LNHDA, SQIVND (reference sequence). The CDR3 protein is CASSIYQAANYGYTF. In DNA, the CDR3 is TGTGCCAGTAGTATTTACCAGGCGGCTAACTATGGCTACACCTTC.

The rearrangement uses TRBV10-3 and TRBJ2-1; 9 nucleotides line up with TRBD2. Trimming removed 0 bases from V and 2 bases from J; junction bases left unmatched: 11. The CDR3 extends over 19 amino acids. Looked up from germline, CDR1 is ENHRY and CDR2 is SYGVKD. CDR3 sequence: CAISESNKLAGLTYNEQFF. CDR3 DNA sequence: TGTGCCATCAGTGAGTCGAATAAGCTAGCGGGATTGACCTACAATGAGCAGTTCTTC.

The chain employs TRBV24-1 and TRBJ1-5; D perhaps matches TRBD1 (5 bases). The V gene's germline CDR1 is KGHDR and CDR2 SFDVKD. V lost 9 bases to trimming and J lost 7 bases, with 12 bases between them. CDR3 length: 12 amino acids. DNA for the CDR3: TGTGCCACCCCAGGGTTTTACCAGCCCCAGCATTTT. Translating gives CATPGFYQPQHF.

V is TRBV3-1 (or the pseudogene TRBV3-2) and J is TRBJ2-3; D gene ambiguous. CDR1 and CDR2 from the germline V gene are LGHDT and YNNKEL (reference sequence). The length of the CDR3 is 12 residues. The V and J ends lost 2 bases and 6 bases respectively, with 6 bases between them. The CDR3 region is CASSQSWDTQYF. CDR3 in DNA: TGTGCCAGCAGCCAATCCTGGGATACGCAGTATTTT.

The chain joins TRBV7-2 to TRBJ1-1, with D uncertain. The germline gives CDR1 SGHTA, CDR2 FQGNSA. The CDR3 sequence is 13 residues long. Trimming removed 5 bases from V and 0 bases from J, with 7 bases in between. In DNA form, the CDR3 reads TGTGCCAGCAGCGTGAACTTGAACACTGAAGCTTTCTTT. Translated, it gives CASSVNLNTEAFF.

The rearrangement uses TRBV2 and TRBJ1-5; maybe TRBD1 (5 bases). The CDR3 loop spans 12 amino acids. Germline assignment: CDR1 SNHLY and CDR2 FYNNEI. V dropped 8 bases and J dropped 5 bases, with 10 bases sitting between them. CDR3 in DNA: TGTGCCAGCTCGGAGGGGTATCAGCCCCAGCATTTT. This translates into CASSEGYQPQHF.

The CDR3 nucleotides read TGTGCCAGCAGCTTACGCCTTTCGGCATTCGATGAGCAGTTCTTC. Its protein product is CASSLRLSAFDEQFF. The chain has TRBV11-2 and TRBJ2-1; D unclear. The CDR3 is 15 residues long. Trimming removed 2 bases at V and 8 bases at J, with 16 bases between. In germline, CDR1 is SGHAT, CDR2 FQNNGV.

In its sample, this clone was seen a few times. This chain connects TRBV2 to TRBJ2-7; D perhaps matches TRBD2 (5 bases). Trimming pared 6 bases from V and 6 bases from J, leaving 24 bases between. The CDR3 consists of 16 residues. CDR1 and CDR2 (germline): SNHLY, FYNNEI. The CDR3 protein is CASRNLASPGISEQYF. In nucleotides, the CDR3 is TGTGCCAGCAGGAATCTAGCTTCGCCGGGGATATCCGAGCAGTACTTC.